A selection of T cell receptor beta chains follows, all from one sample in a study of cytomegalovirus exposure and HLA in healthy donors. Some clones are missing from TCRdb's copy, which holds only in-frame ones; the method was immunoSEQ multiplex PCR. The sample has approximately 100,000 clones, 74% seen once. Material: PBMCs. These receptors were collected from a man between 45 and 60 years old in good health and CMV-seropositive. Each CDR3 is given without its conserved first and last residue. The order of the fields is V gene, J gene, CDR3 protein.

V: TRBV7-2; J: TRBJ1-1; CDR3: ASSSTVNTEAF
V: TRBV9; J: TRBJ1-6; CDR3: ASSPRGGYNSPLH
V: TRBV7-6; J: TRBJ2-7; CDR3: ASSPTGQGHYEQY
V: TRBV5-1; J: TRBJ2-1; CDR3: ASSLGTRDEQF
V: TRBV4-1; J: TRBJ2-5; CDR3: ASSQPQGAQY
V: TRBV6-1; J: TRBJ1-2; CDR3: ASRTVISGYGYT
V: TRBV4-2; J: TRBJ2-7; CDR3: ASSRGSGGTYEQY
V: TRBV19; J: TRBJ1-5; CDR3: ASSMGRRINQPQH
V: TRBV5-1; J: TRBJ1-2; CDR3: ASSLVGTGPYGYT
V: TRBV25-1; J: TRBJ2-3; CDR3: ASSGTTGVRTDTQY
V: TRBV2; J: TRBJ2-6; CDR3: ASSDERDRELFESSGANVLT
V: TRBV6-5; J: TRBJ2-1; CDR3: ASSYGTGSSGNEQF
V: TRBV4-1; J: TRBJ1-1; CDR3: ASSHYPGQGAEAF
V: TRBV5-5; J: TRBJ1-1; CDR3: ASSPRLDAEAF
V: TRBV5-1; J: TRBJ1-1; CDR3: ASSAGGGETDTEAF
V: TRBV19; J: TRBJ2-5; CDR3: ASSIKGRETQY
V: TRBV28; J: TRBJ1-2; CDR3: ASSTSGTSY
V: TRBV18; J: TRBJ1-1; CDR3: ASSRDWNTEAF
V: TRBV5-6; J: TRBJ1-3; CDR3: ASSIQGLPHSGNTIY
V: TRBV11-3; J: TRBJ2-1; CDR3: ASSLRRGTNEQF
V: TRBV7-3; J: TRBJ2-1; CDR3: ASSLWGSGSYNEQF
V: TRBV6-1; J: TRBJ1-4; CDR3: ASSDSGLEAEKLF
V: TRBV18; J: TRBJ2-2; CDR3: ASSRNRDRNTGELF
V: TRBV29-1; J: TRBJ2-7; CDR3: SVVASSYEQY
V: TRBV2; J: TRBJ2-1; CDR3: ATSGVSGRVYEQF
V: TRBV7-3; J: TRBJ2-1; CDR3: ASSLFSSGLQF
V: TRBV6-6; J: TRBJ2-7; CDR3: ASSSPGGFSYEQY
V: TRBV18; J: TRBJ2-3; CDR3: ASSPKVLAGDTQY
V: TRBV5-6; J: TRBJ2-3; CDR3: ASSLLRDADTQY
V: TRBV18; J: TRBJ2-7; CDR3: ASSPTTGQTYEQY
V: TRBV7-2; J: TRBJ2-2; CDR3: ASSFGGGGTGELF
V: TRBV2; J: TRBJ2-5; CDR3: ASKLWTEETQY
V: TRBV6-1; J: TRBJ2-3; CDR3: ASTLGDTQY
V: TRBV15; J: TRBJ1-2; CDR3: ATSRGGQGSRNYGYT
V: TRBV4-1; J: TRBJ2-3; CDR3: ASSQAGFGDTQY
V: TRBV2; J: TRBJ2-3; CDR3: ASSEGLDTDTQY